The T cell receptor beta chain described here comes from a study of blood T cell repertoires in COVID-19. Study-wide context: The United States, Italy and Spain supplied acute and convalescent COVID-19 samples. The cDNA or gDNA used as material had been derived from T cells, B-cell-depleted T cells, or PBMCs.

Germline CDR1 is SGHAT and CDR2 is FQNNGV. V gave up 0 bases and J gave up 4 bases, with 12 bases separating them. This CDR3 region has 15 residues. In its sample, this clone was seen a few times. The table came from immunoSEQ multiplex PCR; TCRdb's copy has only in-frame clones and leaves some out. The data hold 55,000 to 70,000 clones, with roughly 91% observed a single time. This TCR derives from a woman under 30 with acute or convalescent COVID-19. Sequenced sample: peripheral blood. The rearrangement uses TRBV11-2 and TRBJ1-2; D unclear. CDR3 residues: CASSLEGRVGYGYTF. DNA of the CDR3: TGTGCCAGCAGCTTAGAGGGGAGAGTCGGCTATGGCTACACCTTC.